The entry below gives a single T cell receptor beta chain sequence along with its context. This sample was taken from a study of T cell changes during pregnancy in multiple sclerosis. The germline gives CDR1 SEHNR, CDR2 FQNEAQ (reference sequence). The CDR3 runs to 12 residues. V was clipped by 3 bases and J by 12 bases, with 11 bases between them. Only in-frame clones appear in the TCRdb table, and some are missing; sequencing was by immunoSEQ multiplex PCR. The sample lists tens of thousands of clones; around 90% were seen once. Sequences were derived from CD4+ T cells from peripheral blood mononuclear cells, sampled in the second trimester of pregnancy. The chain carries TRBV7-9 and TRBJ1-4; the D gene is possibly TRBD1 (6 bases). The receptor was isolated from a female donor with multiple sclerosis, enrolled in a pregnancy study. DNA of the CDR3: TGTGCCAGCAGCTTTAACAGGGCGGAACTGTTTTTT. Protein: CASSFNRAELFF.